This is a list of T cell receptor beta chains from one sample in a study of long-term antiretroviral therapy in people with HIV. Using immunoSEQ multiplex PCR, the repertoire was profiled, and TCRdb retains in-frame clones only, with some absent. This sample carries around 33,000 clones, 83% of them seen once, and the ten largest clones take approximately 7.9%. The specimen was unsorted PBMCs, collected 0.4 years before starting antiretroviral therapy. These TCRs come from a man aged 18 to 35 with HIV. Both conserved end residues are part of each CDR3. Each record gives: clone size, V gene, J gene, D gene, CDR3 DNA, CDR3 protein. The D gene is left open where the match is weak. Clone size appears in some rows only: once, few, many, or a class for an expanded clone.

NA	TRBV7-2	TRBJ2-3	NA	TGTGCCAGCAGCTCCCCGCGGAGGGAGCTAAGAGATACGCAGTATTTT	CASSSPRRELRDTQYF
NA	TRBV10-3	TRBJ2-7	TRBD2	TGTGCCACCTCCGGGACTAGCGGGAGTTACGAGCAGTACTTC	CATSGTSGSYEQYF
NA	TRBV12-5	TRBJ2-3	NA	TGTGCTATTCTTTCGGACGCCACAGATACGCAGTATTTT	CAILSDATDTQYF
NA	TRBV28	TRBJ2-7	NA	TGTGCCAGCAGCCAGAGGGACCCCAGGCGAGAGCAGTACTTC	CASSQRDPRREQYF
once	TRBV13	TRBJ1-1	NA	TGTGCCAGCAGCCCTACAGGGAACACTGAAGCTTTCTTT	CASSPTGNTEAFF
NA	TRBV27	TRBJ2-3	NA	TGTGCCAGCAGTTTATGGGGTGGAGCTAGCACAGATACGCAGTATTTT	CASSLWGGASTDTQYF
NA	TRBV6-5	TRBJ1-1	NA	TGTGCCAGCAGCCCGGATTTGTGGAACACTGAAGCTTTCTTT	CASSPDLWNTEAFF
NA	TRBV6-1	TRBJ2-7	NA	TGTGCCAGCAGTGAAGCGGTATTAGCGGACGAGCAGTACTTC	CASSEAVLADEQYF
NA	TRBV11-2	TRBJ2-1	NA	TGTGCCAGCAGCTTGAACAGATATGAGCAGTTCTTC	CASSLNRYEQFF
NA	TRBV6-1	TRBJ1-6	NA	TGTGCCAGCACGGCCGGGAACAGGGAAGGGTCACCCCTCCACTTT	CASTAGNREGSPLHF
NA	TRBV6-6	TRBJ1-2	NA	TGTGCCAGCAGTCCGACCGGGCCCCAAGGCGGCTACACCTTC	CASSPTGPQGGYTF
NA	TRBV7-2	TRBJ2-7	TRBD1	TGTGCCAGCAGCTCCAGACAGGGAATCTACGAGCAGTACTTC	CASSSRQGIYEQYF
NA	TRBV18	TRBJ2-7	NA	TGTGCCAGCTCACCACCCGGATTCGGCGAGCAGTACTTC	CASSPPGFGEQYF
once	TRBV9	TRBJ2-3	NA	TGTGCCAGCAGCGCGACCGGGGACCACAGCACAGATACGCAGTATTTT	CASSATGDHSTDTQYF
NA	TRBV18	TRBJ2-7	NA	TGTGCCAGCTCGCTAGTCCTGACAGGAGATAGAGCCTACGAGCAGTACTTC	CASSLVLTGDRAYEQYF
NA	TRBV18	TRBJ2-7	TRBD1	TGTGCCAGCTCACCAGGGACAGGGGGAACCTACGAGCAGTACTTC	CASSPGTGGTYEQYF
once	TRBV7-2	TRBJ1-2	NA	TGTGCCAGCAGCTTCGTGGGCAGGGAGGAGGGCTACACCTTC	CASSFVGREEGYTF
few	TRBV7-2	TRBJ1-2	NA	TGTGCCAGCAGCTTAATCGGCGGGAGATCTGGCTACACCTTC	CASSLIGGRSGYTF
NA	TRBV7-2	TRBJ2-1	NA	TGTGCCAGCAGCGCCGACAGGTTATACAATGAGCAGTTCTTC	CASSADRLYNEQFF
NA	TRBV2	TRBJ2-3	TRBD1	TGTGCCAGCAAGGGGGCGGGCTACTTCACAGATACGCAGTATTTT	CASKGAGYFTDTQYF
once	TRBV27	TRBJ2-1	TRBD2	TGTGCCAGCAGTTTAAGGCGGGAGGGGAATGAGCAGTTCTTC	CASSLRREGNEQFF
once	TRBV19	TRBJ2-2	TRBD1	TGTGCCAGTGGCCCTCCTCCGGGACAGCTGGGCACCGGGGAGCTGTTTTTT	CASGPPPGQLGTGELFF
NA	TRBV28	TRBJ2-6	NA	TGTGCCAGCAGCGCCTTTAGGAGGGCCAACGTCCTGACTTTC	CASSAFRRANVLTF
once	TRBV6-6	TRBJ2-3	NA	TGTGCCATCTCCCCTACCGGGATGATCACAGATACGCAGTATTTT	CAISPTGMITDTQYF
NA	TRBV10-3	TRBJ1-2	TRBD1	TGTGCCATCAGTGTTCCTCCGGGACAGGGGGTGGATGGCTACACCTTC	CAISVPPGQGVDGYTF
NA	TRBV27	TRBJ1-5	NA	TGTGCCAGCAGTTTGGGGGGGAATAGCAATCAGCCCCAGCATTTT	CASSLGGNSNQPQHF
NA	TRBV7-2	TRBJ1-2	NA	TGTGCCAGCACCATCCTACGGGGGCATGGCTACACCTTC	CASTILRGHGYTF
NA	TRBV6-5	TRBJ2-2	TRBD2	TGTGCCAGCCGCGGGGGGCTTGCGACCGGGGAGCTGTTTTTT	CASRGGLATGELFF
once	TRBV28	TRBJ1-4	NA	TGTGCCAGCAGAAAACCGTGGGGTCTACAGAATGAAAAACTGTTTTTT	CASRKPWGLQNEKLFF
once	TRBV30	TRBJ1-1	TRBD1	TGTGCCTGGAGTGGGGGGGACAGTAACACTGAAGCTTTCTTT	CAWSGGDSNTEAFF
NA	TRBV6-6	TRBJ1-2	NA	TGTGCCAGCAGTCCAACGGGCGGACTCTATGGCTACACCTTC	CASSPTGGLYGYTF
NA	TRBV27	TRBJ2-1	NA	TGTGCCAGCAGTTTAGGGCGGGGGCTTGGAAATGAGCAGTTCTTC	CASSLGRGLGNEQFF
NA	TRBV9	TRBJ2-7	NA	TGTGCCAGCAGCGTAGGTTCCGGGACCTTTCTAGACGAGCAGTACTTC	CASSVGSGTFLDEQYF